One sample yielded the 20 T cell receptor beta chains listed below, sequenced in a study of blood T cell repertoires in COVID-19. Clones were read by immunoSEQ multiplex PCR, and TCRdb kept only the in-frame ones, dropping some. The repertoire holds some 460,000 clones, about 85% seen once, with under 2.5% in the top ten. The sample was PBMCs or T cells enriched from blood (not recorded which). Source of these receptors: a woman aged 18-29 years with acute COVID-19.

A note on this clone: The junction does not match germline at one end; this may be a read error. The chain uses TRBV29-1 and TRBJ1-2; 10 bases map to TRBD1. CDR3 length: 13 amino acids. Germline CDR1 reads SQVTM; CDR2 reads ANQGSEA. CDR3 region: CSVEDRGRSGYTF. Here the CDR3 DNA reads TGCAGCGTGGAAGACAGGGGGCGAAGTGGCTACACCTTC.

The chain combines TRBV18 with TRBJ2-7; D possibly corresponds to TRBD1 (6 bases). The ends were cut back, 3 bases at V and 2 bases at J, with 20 bases in the middle. The CDR3 totals 17 residues. The V gene's germline CDR1 is KGHSH and CDR2 LQKENI. This CDR3 is CASSPPDGQGKTYEQYF. As DNA, the CDR3 is TGTGCCAGCTCACCTCCCGATGGGCAGGGGAAAACCTACGAGCAGTACTTC.

This clone was recorded only once. This chain links TRBV9 with TRBJ1-2; D is unclear. The CDR3 extends over 14 amino acids. Germline V gene sequence: CDR1 SGDLS, CDR2 YYNGEE. V was clipped by 6 bases and J by 2 bases, with 14 bases between them. The CDR3 DNA sequence: TGTGCCAGCAACCAAGGCGGGCAGAACTATGGCTACACCTTC. It translates to CASNQGGQNYGYTF.

The rearrangement links TRBV10-3 to TRBJ1-2, with 8 nucleotides matching TRBD1. The CDR3 runs to 13 residues. The V and J ends lost 10 bases and 6 bases, in that order; junction bases with no gene match: 10. Germline loops: CDR1 ENHRY, CDR2 SYGVKD. The CDR3 bases are TGTGCCAACTCACGGACAGGGCGGGATGGCTACACCTTC. Its translation: CANSRTGRDGYTF.

The V and J genes are TRBV7-5 and TRBJ2-1; the table's D call TRBD2 went unverified against the DNA. TRBV7-5 is deemed a pseudogene. The CDR3 spans 14 residues. Here the CDR3 reads CVRSFTLAHNEQFF. In DNA, the CDR3 is TGTGTCAGAAGCTTTACCCTAGCGCATAATGAGCAGTTCTTC.

The V and J genes are TRBV9 and TRBJ1-3; D is possibly TRBD1 (6 bases). CDR1 is SGDLS, CDR2 YYNGEE, per germline. This CDR3 contains 16 residues. Trimming removed 0 bases at V and 0 bases at J, with 10 bases between. CDR3 residues: CASSVEGTRSGNTIYF. The CDR3 DNA sequence: TGTGCCAGCAGCGTAGAGGGGACACGCTCTGGAAACACCATATATTTT. The variable domain in full, with the rest retrieved from reference TRBV9 and TRBJ1-3, is DSGVTQTPKHLITATGQRVTLRCSPRSGDLSVYWYQQSLDQGLQFLIQYYNGEERAKGNILERFSAQQFPDLHSELNLSSLELGDSALYFCASSVEGTRSGNTIYFGEGSWLTVV.

V is TRBV3-1 (or the pseudogene TRBV3-2) and J is TRBJ2-3; 9 bases align to TRBD1. V trimming: 3 bases; J trimming: 0 bases; junction bases outside the gene matches: 10. The CDR3 length is 18 residues. The germline CDR1 and CDR2 sequences are LGHDT and YNNKEL (reference sequence). CDR3 nucleotides: TGTGCCAGCAGCCACCGAACCGTGGGACAGGGCAGCACAGATACGCAGTATTTT. Residues: CASSHRTVGQGSTDTQYF.

This sequence joins TRBV4-1 and TRBJ2-1; 9 bases map to TRBD2. The CDR3 extends over 17 amino acids. V gave up 0 bases and J gave up 6 bases; unmatched junction bases: 9. The germline V gene has CDR1 MGHRA and CDR2 YSYEKL. CDR3 DNA sequence: TGCGCCAGCAGCCAAGAAGTAGCGGGAGCTAGGTCCAATGAGCAGTTCTTC. Translated, it gives CASSQEVAGARSNEQFF.

The table lists this clone with a count of one. The V call is TRBV7-8, the J call TRBJ2-7; the D is unclear. The CDR3 spans 14 residues. Trimming cost V 0 bases and J 1 base, with 7 bases left between them. CDR1 SGHVS and CDR2 FQNEAQ come from the germline V gene. DNA for the CDR3: TGTGCCAGCAGCTTAGCGTGGAGATCCTACGAGCAGTACTTC. It codes for CASSLAWRSYEQYF.

DNA for the CDR3: TGTGCCAGACCAACTGACAGTATCTACGAGCAGTACTTC. This translates into CARPTDSIYEQYF. The chain joins TRBV3-1 (or the pseudogene TRBV3-2) to TRBJ2-7; the D gene is possibly TRBD1 (5 bases). The CDR3 is 13 residues long. With 9 bases removed from V and 3 bases from J, the gap between germline ends came to 15 bases. Looked up from germline, CDR1 is LGHDT and CDR2 is YNNKEL (reference sequence).

The chain joins TRBV14 to TRBJ2-5, with TRBD1 identical over 7 bases. V was clipped by 2 bases and J by 1 base; unmatched bases: 4. Germline loops: CDR1 SGHDN, CDR2 FVKESK. The CDR3 spans 15 residues. The CDR3 sequence is CASSQRTGLQETQYF. The DNA for the CDR3 is TGTGCCAGCAGCCAAAGGACAGGTCTCCAAGAGACCCAGTACTTC. Full variable domain (remainder filled in from reference TRBV14 and TRBJ2-5): EAGVTQFPSHSVIEKGQTVTLRCDPISGHDNLYWYRRVMGKEIKFLLHFVKESKQDESGMPNNRFLAERTGGTYSTLKVQPAELEDSGVYFCASSQRTGLQETQYFGPGTRLLVL.

The rearrangement uses TRBV19 and TRBJ2-7; TRBD1 aligns across 9 bases. The CDR3 covers 14 residues. The V gene end was trimmed by 6 bases and the J gene end by 2 bases; junction bases not matched to a gene: 5. Germline V gives CDR1 LNHDA, CDR2 SQIVND (reference sequence). CDR3 protein: CASRPGQGPYEQYF. As DNA, the CDR3 is TGTGCCAGTAGGCCGGGACAGGGTCCCTACGAGCAGTACTTC.

The rearrangement joins TRBV5-1 to TRBJ2-5, with TRBD1 identical over 7 bases. Germline V CDR1 and CDR2: SGHRS, YFSETQ. J was trimmed by 5 bases and V by 0 bases; bases with no gene match: 7. This CDR3 is built from 15 residues. The CDR3 bases are TGCGCCAGCAGCTTGGAATACAGGGGTTTCGAGACCCAGTACTTC. As protein: CASSLEYRGFETQYF.

This clone was observed once. V usage is TRBV6-1 and J usage is TRBJ2-2; 12 bases fit TRBD2. Unmatched junction bases numbered 8, after V lost 4 bases and J lost 5 bases. The CDR3 has 17 residues. Germline V gene lookup returns CDR1 MNHNS and CDR2 SASEGT. The CDR3 sequence is CASSGGLAGLRTGELFF. The CDR3 bases are TGTGCCAGCAGTGGAGGACTAGCGGGGCTTCGTACCGGGGAGCTGTTTTTT.

CDR3 DNA sequence: TGTGCCAGCAGACCCACTAGGAACTCCTACAATGAGCAGTTCTTC. Translation: CASRPTRNSYNEQFF. This rearrangement joins TRBV3-1 (or the pseudogene TRBV3-2) to TRBJ2-1, with a tentative D call TRBD2 (5 bases). V lost 6 bases, J lost 0 bases, and 12 bases lay in between. This CDR3 spans 15 amino acids. CDR1 and CDR2 (germline): LGHDT, YNNKEL (reference sequence).

The CDR3 reads CASSQYAASGTGNQPQHF. The CDR3 region has the DNA TGCGCCAGCAGTCAATACGCTGCTTCTGGGACAGGGAATCAGCCCCAGCATTTT. This chain uses TRBV23-1 with TRBJ1-5; TRBD1 aligns across 9 bases. TRBV23-1 is identified as an open reading frame with a role that is uncertain. This CDR3 spans 18 amino acids. V was pared by 1 base and J by 4 bases, with 11 bases of the junction left unmatched.

The sample holds a few counts of this clone. Other DNA sequences in the sample encode the same CDR3. This rearrangement joins TRBV6-2 or TRBV6-3 to TRBJ2-7; tentatively, D is TRBD2 (6 bases). Germline assignment: CDR1 MNHEY and CDR2 SVGEGT. Trimming shortened V by 0 bases and J by 0 bases, and 6 bases separated the two germline ends. The CDR3 length is 14 residues. The CDR3 DNA reads as TGTGCCAGCAGTTACTCTAGCGGCTCCTACGAGCAGTACTTC. Translation gives CASSYSSGSYEQYF.

This clone was seen once. The V and J genes are TRBV10-3 and TRBJ1-2; no clear D gene. CDR1 is ENHRY and CDR2 is SYGVKD in the germline V gene. Trimming shortened V by 2 bases and J by 5 bases, and 9 bases separated the two germline ends. The CDR3 covers 13 residues. The CDR3 reads CAISEGGVYGYTF. CDR3 DNA: TGTGCCATCAGTGAGGGCGGGGTTTATGGCTACACCTTC.

The chain combines TRBV19 with TRBJ1-4, with TRBD1 identical over 9 bases. Germline CDR1 and CDR2: LNHDA and SQIVND (reference sequence). The CDR3 consists of 14 residues. The V segment lost 10 bases and the J segment 7 bases; nucleotides outside the gene matches: 10. In DNA, the CDR3 is TGTGCCACCACGGGGGGGACAGGGCGTGAAAAACTGTTTTTT. Encoded protein: CATTGGTGREKLFF.

The CDR3 DNA is TGTGCCAGCAGGGACACGGGACAGAGTAATTCACCCCTCCACTTT. Translation gives CASRDTGQSNSPLHF. The chain is built from TRBV3-1 (or the pseudogene TRBV3-2) and TRBJ1-6; TRBD1 aligns across 7 bases. The CDR3 totals 15 residues. Germline trimming cut 6 bases from V and 6 bases from J; bases unmatched to any gene: 8. Germline V gives CDR1 LGHDT, CDR2 YNNKEL (reference sequence).